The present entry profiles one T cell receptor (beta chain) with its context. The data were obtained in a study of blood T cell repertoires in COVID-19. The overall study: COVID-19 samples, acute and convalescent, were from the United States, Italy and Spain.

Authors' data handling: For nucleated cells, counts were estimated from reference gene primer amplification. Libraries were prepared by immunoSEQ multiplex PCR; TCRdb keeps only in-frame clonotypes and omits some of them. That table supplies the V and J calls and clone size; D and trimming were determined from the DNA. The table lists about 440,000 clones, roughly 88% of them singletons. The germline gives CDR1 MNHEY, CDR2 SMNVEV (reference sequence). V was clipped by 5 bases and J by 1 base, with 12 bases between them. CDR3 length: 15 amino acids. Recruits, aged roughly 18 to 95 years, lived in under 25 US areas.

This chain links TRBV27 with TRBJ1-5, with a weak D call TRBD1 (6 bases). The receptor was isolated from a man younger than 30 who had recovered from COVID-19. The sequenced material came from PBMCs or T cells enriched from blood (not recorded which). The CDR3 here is CASSRRGASNQPQHF. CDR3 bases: TGTGCCAGCAGTCGACGGGGGGCCAGCAATCAGCCCCAGCATTTT.